The 10 T cell receptor beta chains below all came from one sample that was sequenced in a study of T cell repertoires in cytomegalovirus infection. TCRdb re-analysed the reads in MiXCR, keeping a single row per CDR3 protein. The table lists under 120,000 distinct CDR3 sequences, roughly 40% of them singletons. Their target antigens are unknown. The material was CD8+ T cells from cultured PBMCs, obtained from culture after CMV antigen stimulation. These receptors all stem from a human donor in good health (CMV status not recorded). Some clones in this sample may be carry-over from other donors' samples.

The chain carries TRBV12-3 or TRBV12-4 and TRBJ2-2; D is unclear. V dropped 3 bases and J dropped 4 bases, with 6 bases sitting between them. This CDR3 region has 13 residues. DNA of the CDR3: TGTGCCAGCAGTTTTGGGCTCACCGGGGAGCTGTTTTTT. Translation gives CASSFGLTGELFF.

This chain joins TRBV6-6 and TRBJ1-2; D uncertain. The CDR3 totals 13 residues. Per the germline V gene, CDR1 is MNHNY and CDR2 is SVGAGI (reference sequence). The V end lost 6 bases, the J end lost 4 bases, and 12 bases lay between the germline ends. The CDR3 region is CASRRKDGYGYTF. The CDR3 DNA follows: TGTGCCAGCAGAAGAAAGGACGGCTATGGCTACACCTTC.

This clonotype has more than one count but fewer than ten. This rearrangement joins TRBV20-1 to TRBJ1-3, with D tentatively TRBD1 (6 bases). Germline lookup yields CDR1 DFQATT and CDR2 SNEGSKA (reference sequence). This CDR3 spans 16 amino acids. V shed 3 bases and J shed 0 bases, with 15 bases lying between them. The CDR3 spells CSARDNRVSSGNTIYF. CDR3 bases: TGCAGTGCTAGGGACAACAGGGTGAGCTCTGGAAACACCATATATTTT.

This sequence joins TRBV7-6 and TRBJ1-1; 10 bases agree with TRBD1. The CDR3 runs 16 residues. Germline V gives CDR1 SGHVS, CDR2 FNYEAQ. Trimming at V came to 2 bases and at J to 5 bases, leaving 8 bases not matched to a gene. The chain's CDR3 is CASSLLGGDRGTEAFF. The DNA of the CDR3 is TGTGCCAGCAGCTTATTAGGGGGGGACAGGGGAACTGAAGCTTTCTTT. Supplemented by reference TRBV7-6 and TRBJ1-1, the full variable domain reads GAGVSQSPRYKVTKRGQDVALRCDPISGHVSLYWYRQALGQGPEFLTYFNYEAQQDKSGLPNDRFSAERPEGSISTLTIQRTEQRDSAMYRCASSLLGGDRGTEAFFGQGTRLTVV.

The rearrangement links TRBV11-3 to TRBJ2-5, with 7 bases lining up with TRBD2. Looked up from germline, CDR1 is SGHNT and CDR2 is YENEEA. The CDR3 totals 16 residues. After removal of 4 bases from V and 1 base from J, the junction contained 9 bases not matched to a gene. The CDR3 nucleotides are TGTGCCAGCAGCTCCAGAGCGGCTAGCGGCCAAGAGACCCAGTACTTC. The encoded protein is CASSSRAASGQETQYF.

The chain uses TRBV4-1 and TRBJ1-5; D is unresolved. In germline, CDR1 is MGHRA, CDR2 YSYEKL. The germline V and J ends were trimmed by 2 bases and 1 base, with 9 bases remaining between them. This CDR3 has 15 residues. DNA of the CDR3: TGCGCCAGCAGCCAAACCTGGGTAAGCAATCAGCCCCAGCATTTT. It codes for CASSQTWVSNQPQHF.

This clonotype was counted only a few times. The chain has TRBV6-5 and TRBJ2-5; 12 bases match TRBD2. The germline V gene has CDR1 MNHEY and CDR2 SVGAGI. J lost 5 bases, V lost 5 bases, and 9 bases had no gene match. CDR3 length: 16 residues. The CDR3, as DNA: TGTGCCAGCAGTGTGGCTAGCGGGGGGGCATGGGAGACCCAGTACTTC. Its translation: CASSVASGGAWETQYF.

The V call is TRBV27, the J call TRBJ2-5, with TRBD2 matching 9 bases. CDR3 length equals 15 residues. Germline CDR1 MNHEY, CDR2 SMNVEV (reference sequence). The J segment lost 1 base and the V segment lost 4 bases, leaving 4 bases of the junction unmatched. CDR3 in amino acids: CASSWNSGGQETQYF. The CDR3 nucleotides read TGTGCCAGCAGTTGGAATAGCGGGGGCCAAGAGACCCAGTACTTC.

The V and J genes are TRBV7-8 and TRBJ2-7; 7 bases map to TRBD1. The CDR3 has 15 residues. Per the germline V gene, CDR1 is SGHVS and CDR2 is FQNEAQ. J lost 2 bases, V lost 6 bases, and 10 bases had no gene match. The CDR3 sequence is CASSSPGTDTYEQYF. The CDR3 DNA reads as TGTGCCAGCAGTTCCCCCGGGACAGATACCTACGAGCAGTACTTC. Looking up the rest from reference TRBV7-8 and TRBJ2-7 gives the full variable domain: GAGVSQSPRYKVAKRGQDVALRCDPISGHVSLFWYQQALGQGPEFLTYFQNEAQLDKSGLPSDRFFAERPEGSVSTLKIQRTQQEDSAVYLCASSSPGTDTYEQYFGPGTRLTVT.

The rearrangement uses TRBV15 and TRBJ2-2, with D hard to call. This CDR3 contains 16 residues. Trimming cost V 0 bases and J 0 bases, with 8 bases left between them. The germline V gene encodes CDR1 LNHNV and CDR2 YYDKDF (reference sequence). The CDR3 DNA reads as TGTGCCACCAGCAGAGATTCCAGCCCGAACACCGGGGAGCTGTTTTTT. Protein product: CATSRDSSPNTGELFF.